This TCR beta chain came from a study of OX40 agonist ivuxolimab in advanced cancers. Study as a whole: A male proportion of over 75% was recorded, with mean age roughly 62 years and range 23 to 79.

TCRdb keeps only in-frame clones here, not all; method: immunoSEQ multiplex PCR. The repertoire holds 100,000 or so clones, with approximately 90% as singletons. CDR3 size: 13 residues. CDR1 is MRHNA, CDR2 SNTAGT, per germline. Trimming stripped 3 bases from V and 3 bases from J, with 5 bases between. The table lists this clone with a few counts. The sequence came from an adult with an advanced solid tumor such as melanoma, head and neck, liver or kidney cancer. The sequencing used CD4+ or CD8+ T cells sorted from blood, collected in a trial of the OX40 agonist ivuxolimab. This rearrangement joins TRBV6-4 to TRBJ1-4; D uncertain. CDR3 in DNA: TGTGCCAGCAGTGATGTAGCTAATGAAAAACTGTTTTTT. It is translated as CASSDVANEKLFF.